The 10 T cell receptor beta chains below all came from one sample that was sequenced in a study of T cell responses to AZD1222 COVID-19 vaccine. The data were produced by immunoSEQ multiplex PCR, yet TCRdb's version contains in-frame clones alone and is incomplete. The repertoire holds 120,000 or so clones, with 70% to 90% as singletons. Here the sequenced sample was peripheral blood, taken on day 0 of AZD1222 vaccination. All receptors derive from an adult in good health.

The chain combines TRBV19 with TRBJ1-1; D is possibly TRBD1 (5 bases). Germline CDR1 LNHDA, CDR2 SQIVND (reference sequence). Trimming left V 4 bases short and J 4 bases short, with 10 bases between. The CDR3 loop spans 13 amino acids. For the CDR3, the DNA is TGTGCCAGTAGTAGGTCCGGGGGCACTGAAGCTTTCTTT. Translation gives CASSRSGGTEAFF.

V is TRBV5-4 and J is TRBJ2-7, with D tentatively TRBD1 (6 bases). The CDR3 contains 13 residues. CDR1 is SGHNT, CDR2 YYREEE, per germline (reference sequence). The V end was cut by 6 bases, the J end by 6 bases, with 16 bases between. CDR3 coding DNA: TGTGCCAGCAACCCGTGGGGGCGGCTCGAGCAGTACTTC. It codes for CASNPWGRLEQYF.

The chain is built from TRBV4-1 and TRBJ2-3; TRBD2 might be the D (6 bases). CDR3 size: 15 residues. The V gene's germline CDR1 is MGHRA and CDR2 YSYEKL. The V end was cut by 1 base, the J end by 1 base, with 9 bases between. CDR3 in DNA: TGCGCCAGCAGCCAAGCCCAGCGGGGCACAGATACGCAGTATTTT. Its protein product is CASSQAQRGTDTQYF.

V is TRBV10-1 and J is TRBJ2-3, with TRBD2 matching over 9 bases. V lost 4 bases and J lost 4; bases outside the gene matches: 18. The CDR3 runs 19 residues. Germline V gene sequence: CDR1 WNHNN, CDR2 SYGVQD (reference sequence). The chain's CDR3 is CASSGNLRLADGGADTQYF. DNA for the CDR3: TGCGCCAGCAGTGGAAATTTGAGACTAGCGGATGGGGGCGCAGATACGCAGTATTTT.

The V and J genes are TRBV7-2 and TRBJ1-5, with D possibly TRBD1 on 6 matching bases. Per the germline V gene, CDR1 is SGHTA and CDR2 is FQGNSA. This CDR3 has 15 amino acids. Trimming stripped 0 bases from V and 4 bases from J, with 10 bases between. CDR3 in DNA: TGTGCCAGCAGCTTAGCGTCTACAGGGAATCAGCCCCAGCATTTT. Amino acids: CASSLASTGNQPQHF.

This rearrangement joins TRBV7-2 to TRBJ1-2, with no clear D. Germline CDR1 SGHTA, CDR2 FQGNSA. Trimming removed 5 bases from V and 1 base from J, with 14 bases in between. The CDR3 is made up of 15 amino acids. The CDR3 here is CASSQPRQVNYGYTF. CDR3 nucleotide sequence: TGTGCCAGCAGCCAACCACGACAAGTTAACTATGGCTACACCTTC.

This chain joins TRBV29-1 and TRBJ1-1; D may be TRBD1 (5 bases). Trimming left V 7 bases short and J 0 bases short, with 18 bases between. The CDR3 covers 15 residues. In germline, CDR1 is SQVTM, CDR2 ANQGSEA. CDR3 coding DNA: TGCAGCGCCGGACTGCTGGGACGGATGAACACTGAAGCTTTCTTT. This encodes CSAGLLGRMNTEAFF.

CDR3 sequence (DNA): TGCGCCAGCAGCCCAGAGCCCTCTGGAAACACCATATATTTT. It is translated as CASSPEPSGNTIYF. This chain uses TRBV5-1 with TRBJ1-3; the D is unclear. CDR1 SGHRS and CDR2 YFSETQ come from the germline V gene. The length of the CDR3 is 14 residues. The V end lost 4 bases, the J end lost 0 bases, and 8 bases lay between the germline ends.

This chain joins TRBV4-1 and TRBJ2-5; 12 nucleotides match TRBD2. This CDR3 comprises 15 residues. Germline assignment: CDR1 MGHRA and CDR2 YSYEKL. With V trimmed by 2 bases and J by 9 bases, 7 bases remained unmatched. CDR3 nucleotides: TGCGCCAGCAGCCAACCTAGCGGGGGGGCGAGGGCCCAGTACTTC. Its protein is CASSQPSGGARAQYF.

In DNA, the CDR3 is TGTGCCAGCAGATTTACAGCGGGGGCCTACACAGATACGCAGTATTTT. Protein product: CASRFTAGAYTDTQYF. The genes are TRBV2 and TRBJ2-3; 8 bases are a match to TRBD2. The CDR3 length is 16 residues. Germline V gives CDR1 SNHLY, CDR2 FYNNEI. V gave up 6 bases and J gave up 2 bases; unmatched junction bases: 10.